What follows are 11 T cell receptor beta chains derived from one specimen sequenced in a study of cytomegalovirus exposure and HLA in healthy donors. 60 Vbeta and 13 Jbeta primers were used in PCR. Clones were sequenced by immunoSEQ multiplex PCR, and TCRdb holds only the in-frame ones, with some missing. The sample consists of about 150,000 clones, about 82% of them appearing once. The material sequenced was PBMCs. These receptors were obtained from a male donor in good health and CMV-seronegative.

The table lists this clone with a count of one. The chain combines TRBV4-3 with TRBJ2-7; D might be TRBD2 (7 bases). This CDR3 spans 16 amino acids. Per germline, CDR1 LGHNA and CDR2 YSLEER. V was pared by 0 bases and J by 2 bases, with 14 bases between. DNA for the CDR3: TGCGCCAGCAGCCAAGAAGTACAGGGAGGGACCTACGAGCAGTACTTC. Protein sequence: CASSQEVQGGTYEQYF.

There are a few counts of this clone. The chain couples TRBV12-5 to TRBJ1-1; D remains ambiguous. CDR3 length: 13 residues. V lost 6 bases and J 4 bases, leaving 12 bases between the germline ends. Germline values: CDR1 LGHNT, CDR2 FRNRAP. The CDR3: CASGPGSGTEAFF. In nucleotides, the CDR3 is TGTGCTAGTGGCCCGGGATCGGGCACTGAAGCTTTCTTT.

The chain carries TRBV19 and TRBJ2-4; no firm D call. Trimming stripped 3 bases from V and 0 bases from J, with 6 bases between. Germline lookup yields CDR1 LNHDA and CDR2 SQIVND (reference sequence). The CDR3 sequence is 14 residues long. The CDR3 sequence: CASSIEIAKNIQYF. DNA for the CDR3: TGTGCCAGTAGTATCGAGATAGCCAAAAACATTCAGTACTTC.

The V and J genes are TRBV28 and TRBJ2-3; D may be TRBD1 (6 bases). The CDR3 consists of 12 residues. CDR1 and CDR2 (germline): MDHEN, SYDVKM. Between the trimmed V and J ends, which lost 10 bases and 1 base, there was a span of 9 bases. The CDR3 DNA reads TGTGCCATCCGACAGGGCACAGATACGCAGTATTTT. Translation gives CAIRQGTDTQYF.

The rearrangement links TRBV30 to TRBJ1-4; 12 nucleotides line up with TRBD1. Germline CDR1 GTSNPN, CDR2 SVGIG (reference sequence). The CDR3 has 14 residues. With 1 base clipped from V and 10 bases from J, the junction kept 4 bases outside the gene matches. The CDR3 region is CAWSGGTGGGKLFF. CDR3 nucleotide sequence: TGTGCCTGGAGTGGGGGGACAGGGGGCGGAAAACTGTTTTTT. Looking up the rest from reference TRBV30 and TRBJ1-4 gives the full variable domain: SQTIHQWPATLVQPVGSPLSLECTVEGTSNPNLYWYRQAAGRGLQLLFYSVGIGQISSEVPQNLSASRPQDRQFILSSKKLLLSDSGFYLCAWSGGTGGGKLFFGSGTQLSVL.

The rearrangement links TRBV27 to TRBJ2-5; D perhaps matches TRBD1 (7 bases). The CDR3 runs 13 residues. Germline CDR1 and CDR2: MNHEY and SMNVEV (reference sequence). With 8 bases removed from V and 5 bases from J, the gap between germline ends came to 15 bases. This CDR3 is CASPDRAGETQYF. In DNA, the CDR3 is TGTGCCAGCCCCGACAGGGCGGGGGAGACCCAGTACTTC.

This clone was seen only a few times. The chain uses TRBV6-6 and TRBJ2-3, with 10 positions matching TRBD2. The CDR3 covers 16 residues. J was trimmed by 3 bases and V by 6 bases; bases with no gene match: 9. Germline assignment: CDR1 MNHNY and CDR2 SVGAGI (reference sequence). As DNA, the CDR3 is TGTGCCAGCAGGCCTACGGCTAGCGGGAGTACAGATACGCAGTATTTT. It translates to CASRPTASGSTDTQYF.

This clone has a handful of counts. The chain is built from TRBV6-5 and TRBJ1-4, with unresolved D. This CDR3 contains 15 residues. CDR1 is MNHEY and CDR2 is SVGAGI in the germline V gene. Trimming left V 4 bases short and J 8 bases short, with 17 bases between. This CDR3 is CASSSRVESWEKLFF. The CDR3 bases are TGTGCCAGCAGTTCGAGAGTCGAATCGTGGGAAAAACTGTTTTTT.

The rearrangement links TRBV4-3 to TRBJ2-7; a weak D match, TRBD2 (6 bases). The germline V gene encodes CDR1 LGHNA and CDR2 YSLEER. Trimming took 1 base from V and 4 from J, leaving 14 bases between them. The CDR3 covers 15 residues. The CDR3: CASSQGGTPRYEQYF. In nucleotides, the CDR3 is TGCGCCAGCAGCCAAGGCGGGACGCCCCGATACGAGCAGTACTTC.

This rearrangement joins TRBV19 to TRBJ2-7; the match to TRBD1 covers 11 bases. The ends lost 4 bases at V and 6 bases at J; junction bases unmatched: 8. CDR3 length: 15 amino acids. Germline V gene lookup returns CDR1 LNHDA and CDR2 SQIVND (reference sequence). DNA of the CDR3: TGTGCCAGTAGTAAGGACGGGACAGGGGGGTCCGAGCAGTACTTC. Amino acids: CASSKDGTGGSEQYF.

The chain carries TRBV4-1 and TRBJ1-2, with 7 bases aligning to TRBD1. The J segment lost 5 bases and the V segment lost 5 bases, leaving 8 bases of the junction unmatched. The CDR3 has 14 amino acids. The germline gives CDR1 MGHRA, CDR2 YSYEKL. CDR3: CASSSTGSRYGYTF. Here the CDR3 DNA reads TGCGCCAGCAGCTCGACAGGGTCAAGGTATGGCTACACCTTC.